This T cell receptor beta chain came from a study of T cell responses to AZD1222 COVID-19 vaccine. Method: immunoSEQ multiplex PCR; TCRdb's copy keeps in-frame clones and lacks some. Here the sample spans 77,000 or so clones, 92% being singletons. CDR3 length: 16 residues. Germline CDR1 reads MNHEY; CDR2 reads SVGAGI. V lost 0 bases, J lost 5 bases, and 13 bases lay in between. General study results and limits: Unmutated variant regions are reportedly targeted by nearly half of spike-specific TCRs. None of the repertoires were sampled until the peak T cell response had passed.

This clone was observed once. Its matching antigen is unknown. The sequencing here drew on peripheral blood, taken on day 0 of MenACWY control vaccination. The rearrangement links TRBV6-5 to TRBJ1-4, with D possibly being TRBD1 (5 bases). The sequence derives from an adult in good health. CDR3 residues: CASSYSSWGTNEKLFF. The CDR3 DNA sequence: TGTGCCAGCAGTTACTCGTCGTGGGGGACGAATGAAAAACTGTTTTTT.